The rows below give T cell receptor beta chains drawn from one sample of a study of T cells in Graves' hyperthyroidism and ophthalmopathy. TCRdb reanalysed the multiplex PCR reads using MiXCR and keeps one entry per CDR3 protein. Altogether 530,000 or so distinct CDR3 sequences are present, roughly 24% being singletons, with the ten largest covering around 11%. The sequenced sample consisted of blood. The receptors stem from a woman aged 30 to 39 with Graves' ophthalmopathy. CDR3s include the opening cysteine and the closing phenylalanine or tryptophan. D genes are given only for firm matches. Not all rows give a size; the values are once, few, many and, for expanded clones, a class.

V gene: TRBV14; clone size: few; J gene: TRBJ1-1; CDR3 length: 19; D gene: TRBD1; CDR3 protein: CASSQDLWTGNKMNTEAFF; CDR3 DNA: TGTGCCAGCAGCCAAGACCTCTGGACAGGGAACAAAATGAACACTGAAGCTTTCTTT
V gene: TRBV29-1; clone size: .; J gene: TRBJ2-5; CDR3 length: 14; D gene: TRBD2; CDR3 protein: CSVEIGRGGKTQYF; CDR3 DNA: TGCAGCGTTGAGATCGGCCGGGGGGGAAAGACCCAGTACTTC
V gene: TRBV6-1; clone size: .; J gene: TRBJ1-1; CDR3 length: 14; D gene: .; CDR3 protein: CASGNRGRDTEAFF; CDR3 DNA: TGTGCCAGTGGAAACAGAGGGCGCGACACTGAAGCTTTCTTT
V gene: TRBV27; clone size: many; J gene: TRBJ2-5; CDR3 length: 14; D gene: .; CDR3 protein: CASSFVGVQETQYF; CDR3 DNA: TGTGCCAGCAGTTTCGTCGGGGTTCAAGAGACCCAGTACTTC
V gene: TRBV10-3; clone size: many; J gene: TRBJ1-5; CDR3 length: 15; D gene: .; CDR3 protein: CAISESRGGDQPQHF; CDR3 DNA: TGTGCCATCAGTGAGTCGAGGGGGGGCGATCAGCCCCAGCATTTT
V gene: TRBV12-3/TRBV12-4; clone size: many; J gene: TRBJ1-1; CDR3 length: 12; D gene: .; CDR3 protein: CASRRQSTEAFF; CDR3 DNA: TGTGCCAGCAGGAGACAGAGCACTGAAGCTTTCTTT
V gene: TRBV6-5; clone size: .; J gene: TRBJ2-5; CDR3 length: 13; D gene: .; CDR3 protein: CASSSHVEETQYF; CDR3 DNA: TGTGCCAGCAGTTCCCATGTTGAAGAGACCCAGTACTTC
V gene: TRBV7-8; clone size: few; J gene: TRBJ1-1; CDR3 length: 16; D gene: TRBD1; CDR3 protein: CASSSLQSDRDPEAFF; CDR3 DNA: TGTGCCAGCAGCTCACTCCAATCGGACAGGGACCCTGAAGCTTTCTTT
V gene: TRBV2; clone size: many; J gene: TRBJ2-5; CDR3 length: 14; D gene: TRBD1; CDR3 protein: CASSGTGGRKTQYF; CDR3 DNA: TGTGCCAGCAGTGGGACAGGAGGTCGGAAGACCCAGTACTTC
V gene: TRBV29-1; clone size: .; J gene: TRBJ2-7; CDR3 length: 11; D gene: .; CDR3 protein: CSVEQSYEQYF; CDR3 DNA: TGCAGCGTTGAACAGTCCTACGAGCAGTACTTC
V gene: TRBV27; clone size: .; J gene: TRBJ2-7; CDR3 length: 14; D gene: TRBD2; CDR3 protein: CASSWEGRTYEQYF; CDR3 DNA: TGTGCCAGCAGTTGGGAGGGGCGTACCTACGAGCAGTACTTC
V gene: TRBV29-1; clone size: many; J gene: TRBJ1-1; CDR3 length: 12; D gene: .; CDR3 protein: CSVFRQDTEAFF; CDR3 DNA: TGCAGCGTTTTCCGACAGGACACTGAAGCTTTCTTT
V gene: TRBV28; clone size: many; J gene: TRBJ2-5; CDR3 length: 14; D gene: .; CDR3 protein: CASSLFPERETQYF; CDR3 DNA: TGTGCCAGCAGTTTATTCCCGGAGAGGGAGACCCAGTACTTC
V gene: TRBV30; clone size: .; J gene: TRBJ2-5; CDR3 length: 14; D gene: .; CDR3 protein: CAWSFRGVEETQYF; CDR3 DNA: TGTGCCTGGAGTTTTAGGGGGGTCGAAGAGACCCAGTACTTC
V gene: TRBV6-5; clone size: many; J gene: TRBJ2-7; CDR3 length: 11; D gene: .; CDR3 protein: CATRVGYEQYF; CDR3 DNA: TGTGCCACCCGAGTGGGCTACGAGCAGTACTTC
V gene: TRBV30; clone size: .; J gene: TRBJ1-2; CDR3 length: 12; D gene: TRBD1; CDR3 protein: CAWGQGNYGYTF; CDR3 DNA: TGTGCCTGGGGACAGGGGAACTATGGCTACACCTTC
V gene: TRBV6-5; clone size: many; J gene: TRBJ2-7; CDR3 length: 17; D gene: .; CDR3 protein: CASSYSMDGGRPYEQYF; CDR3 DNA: TGTGCCAGCAGTTACTCGATGGATGGAGGCAGGCCCTACGAGCAGTACTTC
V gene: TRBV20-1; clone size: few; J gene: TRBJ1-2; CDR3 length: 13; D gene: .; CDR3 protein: CSASPGASYGYTF; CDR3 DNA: TGCAGTGCTAGCCCAGGGGCGAGCTATGGCTACACCTTC
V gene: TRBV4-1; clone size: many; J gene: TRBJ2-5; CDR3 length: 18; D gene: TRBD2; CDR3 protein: CASSPLVSGGVSPETQYF; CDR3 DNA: TGCGCCAGCAGCCCATTGGTTAGCGGGGGTGTCTCCCCAGAGACCCAGTACTTC
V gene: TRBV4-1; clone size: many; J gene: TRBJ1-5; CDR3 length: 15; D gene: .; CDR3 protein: CASSQPGTRNQPQHF; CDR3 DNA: TGCGCCAGCAGCCAACCCGGGACACGCAATCAGCCCCAGCATTTT
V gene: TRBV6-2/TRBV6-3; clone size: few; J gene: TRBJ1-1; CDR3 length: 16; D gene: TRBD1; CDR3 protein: CASSDSRQGLNTEAFF; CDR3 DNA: TGTGCCAGCAGTGACTCTCGACAGGGGCTAAACACTGAAGCTTTCTTT
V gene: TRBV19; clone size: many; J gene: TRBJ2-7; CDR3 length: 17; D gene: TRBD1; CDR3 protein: CASSAIPGTAFTYEQYF; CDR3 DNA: TGTGCCAGTAGTGCCATACCCGGGACAGCCTTTACCTACGAGCAGTACTTC
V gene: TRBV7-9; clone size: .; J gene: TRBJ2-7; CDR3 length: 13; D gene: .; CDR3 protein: CASSLDNYYEQYF; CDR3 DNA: TGTGCCAGCAGCCTGGACAACTATTACGAGCAGTACTTC